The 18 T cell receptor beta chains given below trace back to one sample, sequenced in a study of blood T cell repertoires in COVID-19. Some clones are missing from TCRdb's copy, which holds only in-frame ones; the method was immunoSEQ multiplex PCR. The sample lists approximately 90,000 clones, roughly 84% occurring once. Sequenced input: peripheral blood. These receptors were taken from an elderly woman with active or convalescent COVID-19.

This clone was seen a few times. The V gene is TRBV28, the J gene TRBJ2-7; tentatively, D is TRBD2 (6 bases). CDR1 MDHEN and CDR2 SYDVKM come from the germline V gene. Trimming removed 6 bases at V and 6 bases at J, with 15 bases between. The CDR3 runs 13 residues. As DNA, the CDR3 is TGTGCCAGCAGCAACGGGAGATATACCGAGCAGTACTTC. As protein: CASSNGRYTEQYF.

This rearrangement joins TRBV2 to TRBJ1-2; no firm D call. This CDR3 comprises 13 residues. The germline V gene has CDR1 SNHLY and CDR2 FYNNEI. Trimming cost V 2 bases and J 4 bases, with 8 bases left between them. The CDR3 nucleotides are TGTGCCAGCAGTGAAATCGTCTCCTATGGCTACACCTTC. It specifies CASSEIVSYGYTF.

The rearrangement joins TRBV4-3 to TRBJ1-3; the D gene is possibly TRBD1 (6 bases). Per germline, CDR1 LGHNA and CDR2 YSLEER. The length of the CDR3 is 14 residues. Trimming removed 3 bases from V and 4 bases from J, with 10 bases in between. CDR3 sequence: CASSHLDRGNTIYF. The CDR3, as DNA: TGCGCCAGCAGCCACCTAGACAGGGGAAACACCATATATTTT.

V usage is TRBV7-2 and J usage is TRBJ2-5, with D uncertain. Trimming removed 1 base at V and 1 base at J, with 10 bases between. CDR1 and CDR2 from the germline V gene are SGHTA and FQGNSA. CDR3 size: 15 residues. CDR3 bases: TGTGCCAGCAGCTTAGTTGATGACTTCCAAGAGACCCAGTACTTC. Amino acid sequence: CASSLVDDFQETQYF.

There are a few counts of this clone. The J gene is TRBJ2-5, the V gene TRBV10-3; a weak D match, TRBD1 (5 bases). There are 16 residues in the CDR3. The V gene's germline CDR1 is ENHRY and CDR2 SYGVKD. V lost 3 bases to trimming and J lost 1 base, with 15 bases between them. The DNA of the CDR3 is TGTGCCATCAGTGATCAGGCTCTCAGGGCCCAAGAGACCCAGTACTTC. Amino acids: CAISDQALRAQETQYF.

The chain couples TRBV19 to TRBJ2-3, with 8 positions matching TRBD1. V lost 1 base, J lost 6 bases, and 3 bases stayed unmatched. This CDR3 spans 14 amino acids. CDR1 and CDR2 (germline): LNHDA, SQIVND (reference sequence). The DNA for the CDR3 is TGTGCCAGTAGTATAGGGCAGGGGGCCGATACGCAGTATTTT. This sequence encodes CASSIGQGADTQYF.

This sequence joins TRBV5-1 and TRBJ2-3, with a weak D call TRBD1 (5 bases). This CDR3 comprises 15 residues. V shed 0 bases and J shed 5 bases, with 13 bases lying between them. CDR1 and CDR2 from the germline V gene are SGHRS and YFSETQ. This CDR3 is CASSLGQFIGDTQYF. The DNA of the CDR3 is TGCGCCAGCAGCTTGGGACAGTTTATAGGAGATACGCAGTATTTT.

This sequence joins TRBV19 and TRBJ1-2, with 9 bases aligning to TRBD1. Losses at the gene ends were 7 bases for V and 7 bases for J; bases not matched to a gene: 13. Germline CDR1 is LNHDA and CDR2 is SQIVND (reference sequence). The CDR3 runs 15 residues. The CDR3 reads CASTLRTGVFAGYTF. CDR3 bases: TGTGCCAGTACCCTTCGGACAGGGGTTTTCGCTGGCTACACCTTC.

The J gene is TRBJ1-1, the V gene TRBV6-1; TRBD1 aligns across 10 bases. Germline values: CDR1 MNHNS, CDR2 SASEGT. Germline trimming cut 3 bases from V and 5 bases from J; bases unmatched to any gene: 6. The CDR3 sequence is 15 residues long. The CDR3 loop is CASSDGTGVDTEAFF. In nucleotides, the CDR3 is TGTGCCAGCAGTGATGGGACAGGGGTGGATACTGAAGCTTTCTTT.

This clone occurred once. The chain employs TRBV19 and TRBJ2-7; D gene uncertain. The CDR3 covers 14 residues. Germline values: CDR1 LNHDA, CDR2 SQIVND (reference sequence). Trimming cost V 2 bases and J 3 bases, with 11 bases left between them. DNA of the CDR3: TGTGCCAGTAGTATATCCAGCCAGGTCTACGAGCAGTACTTC. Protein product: CASSISSQVYEQYF.

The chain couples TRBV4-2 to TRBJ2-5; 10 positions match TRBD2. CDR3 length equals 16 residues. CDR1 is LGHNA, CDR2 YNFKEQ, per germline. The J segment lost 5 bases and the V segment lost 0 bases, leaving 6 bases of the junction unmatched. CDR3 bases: TGTGCCAGCAGCCAAGATAGCACTAGCGGGGACGAGACCCAGTACTTC. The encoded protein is CASSQDSTSGDETQYF.

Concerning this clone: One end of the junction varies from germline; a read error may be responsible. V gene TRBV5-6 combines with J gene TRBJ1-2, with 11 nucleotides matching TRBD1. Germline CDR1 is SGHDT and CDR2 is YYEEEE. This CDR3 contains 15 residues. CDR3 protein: CASSLDRGLLSGYTF. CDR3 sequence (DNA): TGTGCCAGCAGTTTGGACAGGGGGCTTCTTTCCGGCTACACCTTC.

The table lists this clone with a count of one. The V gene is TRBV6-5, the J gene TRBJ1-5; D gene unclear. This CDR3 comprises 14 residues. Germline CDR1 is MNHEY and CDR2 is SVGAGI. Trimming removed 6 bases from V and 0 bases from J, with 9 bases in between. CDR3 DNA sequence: TGTGCCAGCAGGAGAACGGGTAGCAATCAGCCCCAGCATTTT. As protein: CASRRTGSNQPQHF.

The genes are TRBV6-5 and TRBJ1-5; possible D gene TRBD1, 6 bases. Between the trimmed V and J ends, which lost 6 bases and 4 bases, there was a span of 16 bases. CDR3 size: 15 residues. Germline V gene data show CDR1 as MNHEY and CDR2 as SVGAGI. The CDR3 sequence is CASRPDRGGNQPQHF. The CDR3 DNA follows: TGTGCCAGCAGACCGGACAGAGGAGGTAATCAGCCCCAGCATTTT.

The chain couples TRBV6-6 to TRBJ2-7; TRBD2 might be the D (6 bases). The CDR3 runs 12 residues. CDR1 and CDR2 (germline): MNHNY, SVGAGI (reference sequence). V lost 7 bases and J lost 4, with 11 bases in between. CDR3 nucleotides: TGTGCCAGCACCCCGGAGGGATACGAGCAGTACTTC. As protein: CASTPEGYEQYF.

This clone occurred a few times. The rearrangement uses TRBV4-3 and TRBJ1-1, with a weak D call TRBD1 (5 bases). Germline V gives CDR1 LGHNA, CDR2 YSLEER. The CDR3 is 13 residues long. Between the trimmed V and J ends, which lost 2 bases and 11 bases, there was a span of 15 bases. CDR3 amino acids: CASSQSRQSGAFF. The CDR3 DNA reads TGCGCCAGCAGCCAATCAAGACAGTCAGGCGCTTTCTTT.

The CDR3 here is CASSGTSGGSGDTQYF. The CDR3 DNA reads TGTGCCAGCAGCGGGACTAGCGGGGGTTCGGGAGATACGCAGTATTTT. The chain is built from TRBV9 and TRBJ2-3; 13 nucleotides line up with TRBD2. The CDR3 is 16 amino acids. Germline V gene sequence: CDR1 SGDLS, CDR2 YYNGEE. V shed 3 bases, J shed 5 bases, and the junction held 6 bases outside the gene matches.

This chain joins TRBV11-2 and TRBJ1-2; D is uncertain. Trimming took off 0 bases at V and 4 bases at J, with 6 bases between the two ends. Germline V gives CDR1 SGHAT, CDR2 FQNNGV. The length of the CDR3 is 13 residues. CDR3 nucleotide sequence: TGTGCCAGCAGCTTAGACGTCCCCTATGGCTACACCTTC. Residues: CASSLDVPYGYTF. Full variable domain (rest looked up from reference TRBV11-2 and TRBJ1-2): EAGVAQSPRYKIIEKRQSVAFWCNPISGHATLYWYQQILGQGPKLLIQFQNNGVVDDSQLPKDRFSAERLKGVDSTLKIQPAKLEDSAVYLCASSLDVPYGYTFGSGTRLTVV.